These 5 T cell receptor beta chains originate from one sample sequenced in a study of blood T cell repertoires in COVID-19 (dated by TCRdb to about 2020). The method was the immunoSEQ multiplex PCR assay. In its TCRdb copy, this immuneACCESS table keeps in-frame sequences only and misses some clones. Where compared with another copy, unresolved V genes explain less than half of these, and the others have no known cause. The sample table records about 230,000 clones; 83% of these occur just once. 6.5% to 9% of the sample rests with the top ten. Sequencing was done on a sample of peripheral blood. These receptors were collected from a woman aged 45-60 years with acute or convalescent COVID-19.

The chain combines TRBV28 with TRBJ1-2, with TRBD1 identical over 9 bases. V shed 10 bases and J 8 bases; nucleotides not matched to a gene: 11. Germline V CDR1 and CDR2: MDHEN, SYDVKM. The CDR3 runs 13 residues. In DNA, the CDR3 is TGTGCCATCTGGCCGGGACAGGGTCGCGGCTACACCTTC. It yields the protein CAIWPGQGRGYTF.

The V gene is TRBV6-5, the J gene TRBJ1-5, with D maybe TRBD1 (5 bases). Trimming took 6 bases from V and 0 from J, leaving 9 bases between them. The CDR3 sequence is 14 residues long. Germline-derived CDR1 and CDR2 are MNHEY and SVGAGI. The CDR3 DNA reads as TGTGCCAGCAGCTTCGACAGTAGCAATCAGCCCCAGCATTTT. Protein product: CASSFDSSNQPQHF.

The chain joins TRBV1 to TRBJ1-1; the table assigns TRBD1, which was not confirmed against the DNA. TRBV1 is deemed a pseudogene. The CDR3 runs 17 residues. The chain's CDR3 is CTSSLRRDRDFWTEAFF. Written as DNA, the CDR3 is TGCACCAGCAGCCTTAGACGGGACAGGGATTTTTGGACTGAAGCTTTCTTT.

The chain is built from TRBV4-1 and TRBJ1-2, with 7 bases aligning to TRBD1. Germline CDR1 is MGHRA and CDR2 is YSYEKL. The CDR3 is made up of 16 amino acids. V was clipped by 4 bases and J by 0 bases; unmatched bases: 8. The CDR3 DNA is TGCGCCAGCAGCCCCGGTGGGACAGAAGCTAACTATGGCTACACCTTC. Its protein is CASSPGGTEANYGYTF.

The chain employs TRBV3-1 (or the pseudogene TRBV3-2) and TRBJ2-5; D is ambiguous. CDR3 size: 13 residues. Germline-derived CDR1 and CDR2 are LGHDT and YNNKEL (reference sequence). Trimming took off 1 base at V and 4 bases at J, with 7 bases between the two ends. This chain's CDR3 is CASSQASRETQYF. In nucleotides, the CDR3 is TGTGCCAGCAGCCAAGCTAGTCGAGAGACCCAGTACTTC.